The clone carrying this T cell receptor (beta chain) was found once. The germline gives CDR1 MNHEY, CDR2 SVGAGI. There are 15 residues in the CDR3. V was pared by 8 bases and J by 8 bases, with 24 bases between. The data originate from a study of blood T cell repertoires in COVID-19. In the original processing: Cell counts per sample came from amplifying reference gene primers. Data came from immunoSEQ multiplex PCR; TCRdb stores just in-frame clones and leaves some out. The D gene and trimming were derived from the DNA, and the V and J assignments and clone size from that table. The table includes about 210,000 clones, around 82% detected once.

This rearrangement joins TRBV6-5 to TRBJ1-1, with D perhaps TRBD1 (6 bases). What was sequenced was peripheral blood. This clonotype was obtained from a woman aged 70-85 years with acute or convalescent COVID-19. The CDR3 region has the DNA TGTGCCAGCCGATCCATCACAGGGAACGCAGGGGAAGCTTTCTTT. Amino acids: CASRSITGNAGEAFF.